Listed below are T cell receptor beta chains from one sample, sequenced in a study of blood T cells in healthy people across ages. From the 5' RACE reads, TCRdb called clonotypes with MiXCR, one entry per CDR3 protein. The sample contains 1.2 million to 1.5 million distinct CDR3 sequences, roughly 40% of which appear only once. Sequencing used blood. These receptors were taken from a woman between 18 and 30 years old in good health. Each CDR3 is given with its conserved first and last residue. The D gene is left open where the match is weak. Only some rows state a clone size, as once, few, many or a class for expanded clones.

.,.,TRBV27,14,TRBJ2-3,TGTGCCAGCGTGGGGGCGGAAGACACAGATACGCAGTATTTT,CASVGAEDTDTQYF
few,TRBD1,TRBV5-1,16,TRBJ2-1,TGCGCCAGCAGCTTGGGTACCGGGACAGCCTACAATGAGCAGTTCTTC,CASSLGTGTAYNEQFF
few,TRBD2,TRBV3-1,15,TRBJ2-1,TGTGCCAGCAGCCCCGGGGTAGCGGGCTACAATGAGCAGTTCTTC,CASSPGVAGYNEQFF
.,.,TRBV28,13,TRBJ1-6,TGTGCCAGCATTACCGACAGTTATTCACCCCTCCACTTT,CASITDSYSPLHF
.,TRBD1,TRBV14,14,TRBJ1-2,TGTGCCAGCAGCCAATCAGGGGGCTTCTATGGCTACACCTTC,CASSQSGGFYGYTF
many,TRBD2,TRBV5-5,14,TRBJ2-7,TGTGCCAGCCTAGGGGATAGCGGGCTCTACGAGCAGTACTTC,CASLGDSGLYEQYF
.,.,TRBV4-1,14,TRBJ2-1,TGCGCCAGACACGTAGGAGGGACAAAGAATGAGCAGTTCTTC,CARHVGGTKNEQFF
few,.,TRBV4-1,15,TRBJ2-7,TGCGCCAGCAGCCAAGGGGGCAGGGCGGTCCACGAGCAGTACTTC,CASSQGGRAVHEQYF
few,TRBD1,TRBV5-1,14,TRBJ2-7,TGCGCCAGCAGCCCGGGACAGGGCCCTCGCGAGCAGTACTTC,CASSPGQGPREQYF
.,.,TRBV4-3,14,TRBJ2-2,TGCGCCAGCAGCCAAGAACAGGCGACCGGGGAGCTGTTTTTT,CASSQEQATGELFF
.,.,TRBV29-1,15,TRBJ1-2,TGCAGCGTCGAGGGGAACAGGATCCTTAACTATGGCCACACCTTC,CSVEGNRILNYGHTF
few,.,TRBV7-2,13,TRBJ2-3,TGTGCCAGCAGCACCATGACAGCAGATACGCAGTATTTT,CASSTMTADTQYF
.,.,TRBV21-1,20,TRBJ1-6,TGTGCCAGCAGCAAACGCCGAGGGCGACAGGCGGGTATTTATAATTCACCCCTCCACTTT,CASSKRRGRQAGIYNSPLHF
.,.,TRBV20-1,12,TRBJ2-7,TGCAGTGCCGGAGGGGCTCAGGGCGAGCAGTACTTC,CSAGGAQGEQYF
few,.,TRBV27,15,TRBJ2-7,TGTGCCAGCAGGGAGCTCGGGGGCGGAACCTACGAGCAGTACTTC,CASRELGGGTYEQYF
few,TRBD1,TRBV20-1,14,TRBJ1-1,TGCAGTGCTACTACACCGGGACAGGGAGCCGAAGCTTTCTTT,CSATTPGQGAEAFF
.,TRBD2,TRBV4-1,14,TRBJ2-7,TGCGCCAGCAGTATTAGCGGGAGATTTTACGAGCAGTACTTC,CASSISGRFYEQYF
.,.,TRBV20-1,13,TRBJ2-1,TGCAGTGCTAGACCCACGACAGTATACGAGCAGTTCTTC,CSARPTTVYEQFF
.,TRBD2,TRBV5-1,14,TRBJ2-2,TGCGCCAGCGCCCCGCGCGGGGGCACCGGGGAGCTGTTTTTT,CASAPRGGTGELFF
.,.,TRBV6-5,13,TRBJ2-7,TGTGCCAGCAGCCCCTGGTTGGAGCGCGAGCAGTACTTC,CASSPWLEREQYF
.,.,TRBV12-5,12,TRBJ2-3,TGTGCTAGTGCTTCGTCCCCAGATACGCAGTATTTT,CASASSPDTQYF
.,.,TRBV9,16,TRBJ2-3,TGTGCCAGCAGCGTAGGAAGAGAAACTAGAGGGGATACGCAGTATTTT,CASSVGRETRGDTQYF
few,.,TRBV30,14,TRBJ2-7,TGTGCCTGGTCTACCGGGACACCCTCCTACGAGCAGTACTTC,CAWSTGTPSYEQYF
.,TRBD1,TRBV10-3,14,TRBJ2-1,TGTGCCATCAGTCGACAGGGAGCTCGGAATGAGCAGTTCTTC,CAISRQGARNEQFF
.,.,TRBV27,14,TRBJ2-2,TGTGCCAGCAGCATTGGGCAAGGCACCGGGGAGCTGTTTTTT,CASSIGQGTGELFF
few,.,TRBV6-1,13,TRBJ2-7,TGTGCCAGCAGGCTACAAGAACCCTACGAGCAGTACTTC,CASRLQEPYEQYF
many,.,TRBV20-1,11,TRBJ1-2,TGCAGTGCTAGGGACACCTATGGCTACACCTTC,CSARDTYGYTF
.,.,TRBV12-3/TRBV12-4,14,TRBJ2-1,TGTGCCAGCACCCTACGGGACATGCACGATGAGCAGTTCTTC,CASTLRDMHDEQFF
.,TRBD2,TRBV2,12,TRBJ2-7,TGTGCCAGCAGATTACTAGCGCACGAGCAGTACTTC,CASRLLAHEQYF
once,.,TRBV7-2,14,TRBJ2-5,TGTGCCAGCAGCTACTCGAAGGATGACAATGAGCAGTACTTC,CASSYSKDDNEQYF
.,.,TRBV21-1,15,TRBJ2-7,TGTGCCAGCCCGAAGGTACCGATGTGCACCTACGAGCAGTACTTC,CASPKVPMCTYEQYF
few,TRBD2,TRBV10-3,18,TRBJ2-5,TGTGCCATCAGTGATCCCGATACGGCGGGAGGGCCCTGGGAGACCCAGTACTTC,CAISDPDTAGGPWETQYF
few,.,TRBV29-1,13,TRBJ1-1,TGCAGCGCCGAAGGGGCCCCGAACACTGAAGCTTTCTTT,CSAEGAPNTEAFF
few,.,TRBV7-2,13,TRBJ2-7,TGTGCCAGCAGCCTCTCCGGGGGGCGCGAGCAGTACTTC,CASSLSGGREQYF
.,.,TRBV29-1,13,TRBJ1-5,TGCAGCGTTGCCAGGGACAGCAATCAGCCCCAGCATTTT,CSVARDSNQPQHF